The clone carrying this T cell receptor (beta chain) turned up a few times. A junction boundary mismatches the germline segment, possibly from a read error. Time point denoted: newly diagnosed GD, antithyroid drugs for less than 3 months. The TCR library was prepared using RNA isolated from PBMCs. An endocrinology department in Xi'an, China, supplied the patients. This CDR3 spans 15 amino acids. CDR1 and CDR2 from the germline V gene are SGHVS and FNYEAQ. The data stem from a study of regulatory T cells in long-lasting Graves disease. HTBI primers from iRepertoire and Arm-PCR of CDR3 regions yielded the TCR beta libraries. TCRdb analysed the multiplex PCR reads with MiXCR anew, one entry per CDR3 protein. The sample includes some 560,000 distinct CDR3 sequences, about 16% of them seen just once. This sample also belongs to another study, concerning T cells in Graves' hyperthyroidism and ophthalmopathy.

Sequences were derived from peripheral blood mononuclear cells (PBMCs), sampled at new diagnosis, from a patient treated with antithyroid drugs. The rearrangement joins TRBV7-6 to TRBJ1-2, with 8 bases fitting TRBD1. The sequence derives from a woman aged 35-65 years with Graves disease. The CDR3 DNA is TGTGCCAGCAGCTCGTTTGACAGGGGCAACTATGACTACACCTTC. Translating gives CASSSFDRGNYDYTF.